The T cell receptor beta chain described here comes from a study of blood T cells in healthy people across ages. The wider study: About one barcoded beta molecule per two T cells came from capture by template switching. General study points: A greater number of naive CD4+ cells and higher diversity distinguished long-lived donors from aged donors.

Concerning this clonotype: What it binds is not known. Sequence at one end of the junction differs from germline and may be a read error.

Germline values: CDR1 SQVTM, CDR2 ANQGSEA. CDR3 size: 13 residues. Using a J-beta primer mix together with a sample-barcoded 5' primer, a second PCR was run for roughly 6 to 12 cycles. Every cDNA was tagged by a template-switch adaptor with 12 random nucleotides. Each CDR3 protein gets one entry after TCRdb re-called the 5' RACE reads with MiXCR. The data show some 320,000 distinct CDR3 sequences, roughly a quarter seen once. The chain combines TRBV29-1 with TRBJ2-5; 8 bases match TRBD2. The material sequenced was blood. The source is a woman in her seventies in good health. The CDR3 here is CSVFPAGEETRYF. CDR3 nucleotide sequence: TGCAGCGTTTTCCCAGCGGGAGAGGAGACCCGGTACTTC.